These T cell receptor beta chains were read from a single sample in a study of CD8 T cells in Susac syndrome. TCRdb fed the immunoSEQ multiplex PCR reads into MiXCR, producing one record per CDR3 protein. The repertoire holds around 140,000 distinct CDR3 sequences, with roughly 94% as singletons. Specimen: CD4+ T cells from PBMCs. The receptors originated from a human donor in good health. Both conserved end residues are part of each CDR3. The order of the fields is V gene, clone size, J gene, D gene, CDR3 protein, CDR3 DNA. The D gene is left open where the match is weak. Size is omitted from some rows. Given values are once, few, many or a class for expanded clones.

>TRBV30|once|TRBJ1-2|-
CAWSQGQGYGYTF
TGTGCCTGGAGTCAGGGGCAAGGCTATGGCTACACCTTC
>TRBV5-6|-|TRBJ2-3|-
CASSLLTRGTDTQYF
TGTGCCAGCAGCTTGTTGACGCGTGGCACAGATACGCAGTATTTT
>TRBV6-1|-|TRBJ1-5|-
CASSEKGGSNQPQHF
TGTGCCAGCAGCGAAAAGGGAGGGTCCAATCAGCCCCAGCATTTT
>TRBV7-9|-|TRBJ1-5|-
CASSLGTFQPQHF
TGTGCCAGCAGCTTAGGGACATTTCAGCCCCAGCATTTT
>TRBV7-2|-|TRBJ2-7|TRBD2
CASSTSGTQGDEQYF
TGTGCCAGCAGCACTAGCGGGACCCAAGGGGACGAGCAGTACTTC
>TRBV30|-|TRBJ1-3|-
CAWSARQGNTIYF
TGTGCCTGGAGTGCTCGTCAGGGAAACACCATATATTTT
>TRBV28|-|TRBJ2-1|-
CASSPRDDNEQFF
TGTGCCAGCAGTCCCCGGGACGACAATGAGCAGTTCTTC
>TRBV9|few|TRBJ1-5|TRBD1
CASSETGSNQPQHF
TGTGCCAGCAGCGAGACAGGGAGTAATCAGCCCCAGCATTTT
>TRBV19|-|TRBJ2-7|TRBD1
CASSSGDRGRKLTEQYF
TGTGCCAGTAGTAGTGGAGACAGGGGGAGAAAGCTAACTGAGCAGTACTTC
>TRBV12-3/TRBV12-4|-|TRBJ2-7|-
CASSLPDTSYEQYF
TGTGCCAGCAGCCTACCCGACACCTCCTACGAGCAGTACTTC
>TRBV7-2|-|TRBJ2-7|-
CASSLASEPYEQYF
TGTGCCAGCAGCTTAGCTAGCGAGCCCTACGAGCAGTACTTC
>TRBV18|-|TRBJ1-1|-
CASSKTVGTEAFF
TGTGCCAGCTCAAAGACAGTTGGCACTGAAGCTTTCTTT
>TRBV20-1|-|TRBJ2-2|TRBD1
CSAGTQGAYTGELFF
TGCAGTGCTGGCACACAGGGGGCCTACACCGGGGAGCTGTTTTTT
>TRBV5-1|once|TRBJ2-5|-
CASSLGVWRVQMETQYF
TGCGCCAGCAGCTTGGGTGTGTGGAGGGTCCAGATGGAGACCCAGTACTTC
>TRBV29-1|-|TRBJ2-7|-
CSVETSYEQYF
TGCAGCGTTGAAACATCGTACGAGCAGTACTTC
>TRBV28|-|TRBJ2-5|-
CASSLAGLGRETQYF
TGTGCCAGCAGTTTAGCGGGCTTGGGGAGGGAGACCCAGTACTTC
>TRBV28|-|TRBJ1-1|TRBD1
CASSLATGGNTEAFF
TGTGCCAGCAGTTTGGCGACAGGGGGGAACACTGAAGCTTTCTTT
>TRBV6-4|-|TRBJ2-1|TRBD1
CASRETGLHNNEQFF
TGTGCCAGCAGGGAGACAGGGTTGCACAACAATGAGCAGTTCTTC
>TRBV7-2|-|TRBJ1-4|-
CASSLTGATNEKLFF
TGTGCCAGCAGCTTAACGGGTGCAACTAATGAAAAACTGTTTTTT
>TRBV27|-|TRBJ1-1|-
CASRPRGTYSTEAFF
TGTGCCAGCAGACCACGGGGGACCTACTCCACTGAAGCTTTCTTT
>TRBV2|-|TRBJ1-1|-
CASSGGRVSEAFF
TGTGCCAGCAGTGGGGGAAGGGTGTCTGAAGCTTTCTTT
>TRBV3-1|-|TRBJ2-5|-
CASSQDVLALGEETQYF
TGTGCCAGCAGCCAAGATGTTCTAGCGCTAGGGGAAGAGACCCAGTACTTC
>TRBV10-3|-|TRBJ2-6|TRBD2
CAISEAGGRSGANVLTF
TGTGCCATCAGTGAAGCGGGGGGGAGATCTGGGGCCAACGTCCTGACTTTC
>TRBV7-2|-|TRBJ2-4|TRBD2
CASSWRVAGTNIQYF
TGTGCCAGCAGCTGGCGGGTAGCGGGAACAAACATTCAGTACTTC
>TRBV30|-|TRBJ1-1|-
CAWRRRDDAEAFF
TGTGCCTGGAGAAGAAGGGATGACGCTGAAGCTTTCTTT
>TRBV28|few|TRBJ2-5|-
CAWGAGETQYF
TGTGCCTGGGGCGCGGGGGAGACCCAGTACTTC
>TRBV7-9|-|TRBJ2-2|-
CASPSNRVLIGELFF
TGTGCCAGCCCATCCAACAGGGTCCTAATCGGGGAGCTGTTTTTT
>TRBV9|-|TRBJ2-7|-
CASSVGSARDYEQYF
TGTGCCAGCAGCGTAGGGTCTGCTAGGGACTACGAGCAGTACTTC
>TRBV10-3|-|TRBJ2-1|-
CAISAGVVGDEQFF
TGTGCCATCAGTGCAGGGGTGGTTGGTGATGAGCAGTTCTTC
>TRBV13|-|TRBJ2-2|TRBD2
CASSLAGVNGELFF
TGTGCCAGCAGTCTAGCGGGAGTTAACGGGGAGCTGTTTTTT
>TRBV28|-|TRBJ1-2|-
CASAAGGQVRFTF
TGTGCCAGCGCCGCTGGGGGGCAAGTAAGATTCACCTTC
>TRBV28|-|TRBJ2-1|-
CASSSPTLGRGNEQFF
TGTGCCAGCAGTTCCCCGACTTTGGGCAGGGGCAATGAGCAGTTCTTC
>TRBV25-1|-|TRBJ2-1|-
CASSEWRHRSYNEQFF
TGTGCCAGCAGTGAATGGCGACACCGCTCCTACAATGAGCAGTTCTTC
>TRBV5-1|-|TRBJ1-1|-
CASSMVGGTEAFF
TGCGCCAGCAGTATGGTGGGGGGCACTGAAGCTTTCTTT
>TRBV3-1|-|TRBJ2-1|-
CASSPGPIAYNEQFF
TGTGCCAGCAGCCCCGGGCCGATCGCCTACAATGAGCAGTTCTTC
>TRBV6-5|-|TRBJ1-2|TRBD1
CASSTGDSRIYGYTF
TGTGCCAGCAGTACGGGGGACAGTAGAATCTATGGCTACACCTTC
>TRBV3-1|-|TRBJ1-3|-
CASSPAGGSGNTIYF
TGTGCCAGCAGCCCGGCCGGAGGGTCTGGAAACACCATATATTTT
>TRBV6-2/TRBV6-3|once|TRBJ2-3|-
CASEGGTTQYF
TGTGCCAGCGAAGGGGGGACTACGCAGTATTTT
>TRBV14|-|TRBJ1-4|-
CASSLRTGRVEKLFF
TGTGCCAGCAGCCTCCGCACAGGGAGAGTTGAAAAACTGTTTTTT
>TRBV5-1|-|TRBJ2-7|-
CASTLTGDLGGEQYF
TGCGCCAGCACCCTGACGGGGGACTTAGGAGGCGAGCAGTACTTC
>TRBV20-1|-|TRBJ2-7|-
CSAAEFEQYF
TGCAGTGCCGCGGAGTTCGAGCAGTACTTC
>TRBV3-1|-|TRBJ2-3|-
CASSQDLQGNADTQYF
TGTGCCAGCAGCCAAGACCTCCAGGGGAACGCAGATACGCAGTATTTT
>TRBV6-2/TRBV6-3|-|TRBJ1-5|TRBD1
CASRWGQGEGQPQHF
TGTGCCAGCAGGTGGGGACAGGGAGAAGGACAGCCCCAGCATTTT
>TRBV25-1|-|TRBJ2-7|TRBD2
CASSDASGSYEQYF
TGTGCCAGCAGTGACGCTAGCGGGAGCTACGAGCAGTACTTC
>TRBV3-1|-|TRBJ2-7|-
CASSQDWGQRSYEQYF
TGTGCCAGCAGCCAAGATTGGGGACAACGGTCCTACGAGCAGTACTTC
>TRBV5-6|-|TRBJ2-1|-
CASSGGYVNEQFF
TGTGCCAGCAGCGGTGGTTATGTCAATGAGCAGTTCTTC
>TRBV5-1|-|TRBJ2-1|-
CASKPPGTAYNEQFF
TGCGCCAGCAAACCCCCGGGGACGGCCTACAATGAGCAGTTCTTC
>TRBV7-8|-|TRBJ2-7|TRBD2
CASSSWTSASYEQYF
TGTGCCAGCAGCTCTTGGACTAGCGCCTCCTACGAGCAGTACTTC
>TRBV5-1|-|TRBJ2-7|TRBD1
CASSSGTGLTLWDEQYF
TGCGCCAGCAGCTCCGGGACAGGGTTAACGTTGTGGGACGAGCAGTACTTC
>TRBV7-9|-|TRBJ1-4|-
CASTLITGDEKLFF
TGTGCCAGCACCCTCATTACCGGGGATGAAAAACTGTTTTTT
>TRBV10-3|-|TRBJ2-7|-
CAISEPTRQGGYEQYF
TGTGCCATCAGTGAGCCGACCCGTCAGGGGGGCTACGAGCAGTACTTC
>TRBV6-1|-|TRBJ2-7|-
CASSAGYGYEQYF
TGTGCCAGCAGTGCAGGGTACGGCTACGAGCAGTACTTC
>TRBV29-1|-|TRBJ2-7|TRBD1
CSVRGGVYEQYF
TGCAGCGTCAGAGGGGGCGTCTACGAGCAGTACTTC
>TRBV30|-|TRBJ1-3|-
CAWTPGMGGNTIYF
TGTGCCTGGACCCCCGGGATGGGAGGAAACACCATATATTTT
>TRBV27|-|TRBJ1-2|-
CASSLAGNEGYTF
TGTGCCAGCAGTTTAGCAGGGAATGAGGGCTACACCTTC
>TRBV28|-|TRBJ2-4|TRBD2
CASSLGGISIQYF
TGTGCCAGCAGTTTGGGGGGGATAAGCATTCAGTACTTC
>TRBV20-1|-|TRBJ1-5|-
CSVRRGNQPQHF
TGCAGTGTGAGGAGGGGAAATCAGCCCCAGCATTTT
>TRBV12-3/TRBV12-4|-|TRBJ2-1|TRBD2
CASSHPGGRDNEQFF
TGTGCCAGCAGTCACCCGGGAGGGAGGGACAATGAGCAGTTCTTC
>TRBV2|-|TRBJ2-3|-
CASRLTTVSTDTQYF
TGTGCCAGCAGGCTTACTACAGTCTCCACAGATACGCAGTATTTT